This entry describes one T cell receptor (beta chain). This table comes from immunoSEQ multiplex PCR, and its TCRdb copy is limited to in-frame clones, with some not included. The table has around 110,000 clones, more than 70% seen once. This specimen comes from a study of blood T cell repertoires in COVID-19. Germline loops: CDR1 MNHEY, CDR2 SMNVEV (reference sequence). The CDR3 spans 12 residues. V lost 3 bases to trimming and J lost 5 bases, with 8 bases between them. The rearrangement joins TRBV27 to TRBJ2-7, with D possibly TRBD1 on 5 matching bases. The sample consisted of peripheral blood. This clonotype originated in a man between 35 and 55 years old with active or convalescent COVID-19. As DNA, the CDR3 is TGTGCCAGCAGTTTTAAGGGGAACGAGCAGTACTTC. This sequence encodes CASSFKGNEQYF.